A selection of T cell receptor beta chains follows, all from one sample in a study of cytomegalovirus exposure and HLA in healthy donors. Repertoires were generated with immunoSEQ multiplex PCR, while TCRdb's copy carries only in-frame clones and drops some. The sample holds 110,000 to 150,000 clones; roughly 80% are singletons and the top ten take 2.5% to 3%. The specimen was PBMCs. These TCRs come from a female donor in good health and CMV-seronegative. Each CDR3 is given with its conserved first and last residue. A D gene is named only where the DNA matches it firmly. Some rows have no size entry. The others give once, few or many, or a class for an expanded clone.

CDR3nt	CDR3aa	abundance	d_gene	v_gene	j_gene
TGCAGCGCTAACAGGGGGCGGGACACTGAAGCTTTCTTT	CSANRGRDTEAFF	-	TRBD1	TRBV29-1	TRBJ1-1
TGTGCCACCAGCATCGGACAGGGGGCGTATAGCAATCAGCCCCAGCATTTT	CATSIGQGAYSNQPQHF	-	TRBD1	TRBV15	TRBJ1-5
TGTGCCAGCAGCCAAGAACTAGCATTTGACTACGAGCAGTACTTC	CASSQELAFDYEQYF	-	-	TRBV4-2	TRBJ2-7
TGTGCCAGTGAAATGGGACAGGGAAAGAAAGAGGCTAATGAAAAACTGTTTTTT	CASEMGQGKKEANEKLFF	-	TRBD1	TRBV9	TRBJ1-4
TGTTCCAGCAGCCCACGACAGGTACTGATTCAAGAGACCCAGTACTTC	CSSSPRQVLIQETQYF	-	-	TRBV7-9	TRBJ2-5
TGCGCCAGCAGTCACAAGACTAGCGGGGGTGATCAAGAGACCCAGTACTTC	CASSHKTSGGDQETQYF	few	TRBD2	TRBV23-1	TRBJ2-5
TGCGCCAGCAGCGCGCGGGGGGGCCAAGAGACCCAGTACTTC	CASSARGGQETQYF	-	TRBD2	TRBV5-1	TRBJ2-5
TGTGCCAGCAGGCTGACTAGCGGGAAGGAAGAGACCCAGTACTTC	CASRLTSGKEETQYF	-	TRBD2	TRBV2	TRBJ2-5
TGTGCCAGCAGCTTAGGGAGGGGTGGACAGGGGCGAGGCTACGAGCAGTACTTC	CASSLGRGGQGRGYEQYF	-	TRBD1	TRBV11-2	TRBJ2-7
TGTGCCAGCAGTTTACCCAGGTACAATGAGCAGTTCTTC	CASSLPRYNEQFF	-	-	TRBV28	TRBJ2-1
TGTGCCAGCAGCCAAGGCGGGGGGACTGGCGGAAACACCATATATTTT	CASSQGGGTGGNTIYF	-	-	TRBV4-2	TRBJ1-3
TGCGCCAGCAGCCAAACGACAGGGGATTATTCACCCCTCCACTTT	CASSQTTGDYSPLHF	-	TRBD1	TRBV4-3	TRBJ1-6
TGTGCCAGCTCACCAAGCCGGGACAAGTTCTACGAGCAGTACTTC	CASSPSRDKFYEQYF	-	-	TRBV18	TRBJ2-7
TGTGCCAGCAGCTTAAACGCTCCGGTTAGCTCCTACAATGAGCAGTTCTTC	CASSLNAPVSSYNEQFF	-	-	TRBV7-3	TRBJ2-1
TGCAGCGTTGGGGCAGGGGTGAGGGATACGCAGTATTTT	CSVGAGVRDTQYF	-	-	TRBV29-1	TRBJ2-3
TGTGCCAGCAGTTTATCGGGACTAGCGGGTAACTACGCCTACGAGCAGTACTTC	CASSLSGLAGNYAYEQYF	-	TRBD2	TRBV27	TRBJ2-7
TGCGCCAGCAGCTTGGGGACCCCGGGAATAGGAGAGACCCAGTACTTC	CASSLGTPGIGETQYF	-	-	TRBV5-1	TRBJ2-5
TGTGCCAGTAGTATAGGGACCGGGACAGTAGACTACACCTTC	CASSIGTGTVDYTF	once	TRBD1	TRBV19	TRBJ1-2
TGTGCCAGCAGAACCAGGGGGCTGAACACTGAAGCTTTCTTT	CASRTRGLNTEAFF	-	TRBD1	TRBV6-5	TRBJ1-1
TGCGCCAGCAGCGGGACAGGGATCTACGAGCAGTACTTC	CASSGTGIYEQYF	-	TRBD1	TRBV5-1	TRBJ2-7
TGTGCCAGTATGCGGACAGGGGGCTATGGCTGCACCTTC	CASMRTGGYGCTF	-	TRBD1	TRBV19	TRBJ1-2
TGTGCCATCAGGGGAGACTACGACAATGAGCAGTTCTTC	CAIRGDYDNEQFF	-	-	TRBV10-3	TRBJ2-1
TGTGCCAGCAGCTTAGGGGGGCTGGCGGATACGCAGTATTTT	CASSLGGLADTQYF	-	-	TRBV7-8	TRBJ2-3
TGTGCCACCAGCAGAGATCCGGGGACAGGAGCCATTCAGCCCCAGCATTTT	CATSRDPGTGAIQPQHF	-	TRBD1	TRBV15	TRBJ1-5
TGTGCCAGCAGGCCCACGGGACAGGGCTTCTACGAGCAGTACTTC	CASRPTGQGFYEQYF	-	TRBD1	TRBV27	TRBJ2-7
TGTGCCAGCAGCCTCCCCCCCGGGGAGACCCAGTACTTC	CASSLPPGETQYF	-	-	TRBV7-2	TRBJ2-5
TGTGCCAGCAGCGAGGACAGGGGGCCGGCAACTAATGAAAAACTGTTTTTT	CASSEDRGPATNEKLFF	once	TRBD1	TRBV5-4	TRBJ1-4
TGTGCCAGCAGTGTGGACAGGTTGAACACTGAAGCTTTCTTT	CASSVDRLNTEAFF	-	TRBD1	TRBV25-1	TRBJ1-1
TGTGCCAGTAGTATCTCCCCCTCGGGCAGGGGCACCTACGAGCAGTACTTC	CASSISPSGRGTYEQYF	-	-	TRBV19	TRBJ2-7
TGCGCCAGCAGCTCCCCGCATGGGGGGAATGAGCAGTTCTTC	CASSSPHGGNEQFF	-	-	TRBV5-1	TRBJ2-1
TGTGCCTGGAGCCAAGGGGGTTCTTGGGGCTACACCTTC	CAWSQGGSWGYTF	-	-	TRBV30	TRBJ1-2
TGTGCCAGCTCACCGGACTCCTATGGCTACACCTTC	CASSPDSYGYTF	-	-	TRBV18	TRBJ1-2
TGTGCCAGCAGCCAAGAATCGAAGCGGGGGAGTACCTACGAGCAGTACTTC	CASSQESKRGSTYEQYF	-	TRBD2	TRBV4-2	TRBJ2-7
TGTGCCAGCAGTGCGCGGGGCGAAGCCTACGAGCAGTACTTC	CASSARGEAYEQYF	-	-	TRBV6-1	TRBJ2-7
TGTTCCAGCAGCTTACTAGGCGGAAGCTCCTACAATGAGCAGTTCTTC	CSSSLLGGSSYNEQFF	-	-	TRBV7-9	TRBJ2-1
TGTGCCAGCAGCCCCATCGGGGGATACACAGATACGCAGTATTTT	CASSPIGGYTDTQYF	-	-	TRBV7-9	TRBJ2-3
TGCGCCAGCAGCTTGGGTGGGCACACCATATATTTT	CASSLGGHTIYF	few	-	TRBV5-1	TRBJ1-3
TGTGCCAGCAGCCCCAGGTGGGCCCGACCCCTCCACTTT	CASSPRWARPLHF	-	-	TRBV27	TRBJ1-6
TGTGCCAGCAGCTTACAACAGGCGGATTTTCAAGAGACCCAGTACTTC	CASSLQQADFQETQYF	-	-	TRBV7-2	TRBJ2-5
TGTGCCAGCAGCTACACGACAGGAGAACGTAGCGGGGAGCTGTTTTTT	CASSYTTGERSGELFF	once	-	TRBV7-3	TRBJ2-2
TGTGCCAGCAGCTTACCCGGACAGGGGGCGCGGTATGGCTACACCTTC	CASSLPGQGARYGYTF	few	TRBD1	TRBV7-9	TRBJ1-2
TGTGCCAGCAGCTCTATCAACTCCGGGACAGGGAACAATTCACCCCTCCACTTT	CASSSINSGTGNNSPLHF	-	TRBD1	TRBV7-9	TRBJ1-6
TGTGCCAGCAGTTTCGGCGGGTTCCCCCTGAACACTGAAGCTTTCTTT	CASSFGGFPLNTEAFF	-	-	TRBV28	TRBJ1-1
TGTGCCAGCAGTTCACCGGGACAGGACAATGAAAAACTGTTTTTT	CASSSPGQDNEKLFF	few	TRBD1	TRBV2	TRBJ1-4
TGTGCCAGCAGCGGTGCAGGATCGAACACTGAAGCTTTCTTT	CASSGAGSNTEAFF	-	-	TRBV28	TRBJ1-1
TGTGCCAGCAGTACCCGGGGGGCGAGGTTTTATGGCTACACCTTC	CASSTRGARFYGYTF	-	-	TRBV27	TRBJ1-2